The clone carrying this T cell receptor beta chain came up many times. Its antigen is still unknown. This specimen comes from a study of tumor and adjacent non-tumor tissue in lung cancer. A modified ARM-PCR protocol with three rounds of nested PCR amplified TCRbeta. TCRdb re-derived calls from the multiplex PCR reads in MiXCR, one entry per CDR3 protein. The sample lists under 250,000 distinct CDR3 sequences, 70% to 75% seen once, with under 30% in the top ten. This sample's RNA came from whole unsorted tissue. Donors were chemotherapy-naive, newly diagnosed lung cancer surgical patients in China, August–late 2014. Study-wide results and limits: Tumor tissue had significantly higher TCR diversity than normal lung. In normal lung, the top 100 clones were significantly more dominant than in tumor.

V was pared by 2 bases and J by 3 bases, with 9 bases between. Looked up from germline, CDR1 is SGHRS and CDR2 is YFSETQ. This CDR3 is 14 amino acids long. The specimen was lung tumor tissue. The chain has TRBV5-1 and TRBJ1-3; D remains ambiguous. The TCR comes from a man aged 55 to 70 with non-small cell lung cancer. The CDR3 region has the DNA TGCGCCAGCAGCTTCGACACTCGTGGAAACACCATATATTTT. Encoded protein: CASSFDTRGNTIYF.